This T cell receptor beta chain was observed in a study of PD-1 blockade in classical Hodgkin lymphoma. At the level of the study: Nivolumab was administered to patients intravenously at 3 mg/kg every 2 weeks. Findings and limits, study-wide: CD4+ TCR diversity climbed significantly by C4D1, unlike CD8+ TCR diversity.

Produced via immunoSEQ multiplex PCR; TCRdb's table is partial and in-frame only. The sample includes 7,500 to 8,000 clones, approximately 90% of them seen just once. On this clone itself: Antigen: not known.

Each patient experienced a relapse that followed autologous stem cell transplantation, and brentuximab vedotin exposure varied. CD4+ T cells were purified from thawed PBMCs by negative selection. CDR3 size: 14 residues. CDR1 and CDR2 from the germline V gene are SGDLS and YYNGEE. V was clipped by 4 bases and J by 5 bases, with 15 bases between them. This receptor was taken from a human donor with classical Hodgkin lymphoma. The chain employs TRBV9 and TRBJ2-5; no reliable D call. The sequences come from CD4+ T cells from blood, collected at baseline. CDR3 DNA: TGTGCCAGCAGCATTAAGGGCTTGGGGGAGACCCAGTACTTC. It yields the protein CASSIKGLGETQYF.